This TCR beta chain originates from a study of T cell changes during pregnancy in multiple sclerosis. Assay used: immunoSEQ multiplex PCR; TCRdb lists only in-frame clones, some missing. The sample contains 70,000 to 95,000 clones, 85% to 95% of which appear only once. There are 15 residues in the CDR3. The germline CDR1 and CDR2 sequences are MGHDK and SYGVNS. J gave up 4 bases and V 4 bases, and 6 bases lay outside the gene matches. Specimen: peripheral blood, collected in the first trimester of pregnancy. This receptor was taken from a female donor with multiple sclerosis, enrolled in a pregnancy study. V usage is TRBV25-1 and J usage is TRBJ1-3; 8 nucleotides line up with TRBD1. The CDR3 region is CASSVGQGKGNTIYF. For the CDR3, the DNA is TGTGCCAGCAGTGTCGGACAGGGAAAAGGAAACACCATATATTTT.